This T cell receptor beta chain was sequenced during a study of CD8 T cell repertoires and HIV-1 epitope variants. Looking at the study overall: Each of Twenty-five Gag and Nef epitope peptides stimulated a separate culture.

V shed 4 bases, J shed 5 bases, and the junction held 7 bases outside the gene matches. The V gene's germline CDR1 is MNHEY and CDR2 SVGAGI. This CDR3 has 15 amino acids. Produced via immunoSEQ multiplex PCR; TCRdb's table is partial and in-frame only. The sample records about 5,000 clones, approximately 73% being singletons. For this clone: The antigen is unknown.

The chain carries TRBV6-5 and TRBJ2-1, with TRBD2 matching over 8 bases. This clonotype was sampled from a male donor with HIV. The sample taken for sequencing was cultured CD8+ T cells derived from PBMCs. In DNA, the CDR3 is TGTGCCAGCAGTTTAGCGGGAAGTTTCAACAATGAGCAGTTCTTC. This codes for CASSLAGSFNNEQFF.